This T cell receptor beta chain derives from a study of cytomegalovirus exposure and HLA in healthy donors. As to this clone: Its cognate antigen is unknown.

Regarding the study as a whole: The tendency of first-cohort TCR clusters to co-occur in the roughly 120 validation repertoires was the finding of a later analysis. A list of 150 or so TCR beta chains associated with cytomegalovirus was given.

V shed 3 bases and J shed 3 bases, with 12 bases lying between them. Germline CDR1 KGHSH, CDR2 LQKENI. The CDR3 runs 14 residues. Clones were sequenced by immunoSEQ multiplex PCR, and TCRdb holds only the in-frame ones, with some missing. This table has some 160,000 clones, 85% to 90% appearing once. Sequencing was carried out using PBMCs. The TCR comes from a man aged 18 to 29 in good health and CMV-seronegative. This sequence joins TRBV18 and TRBJ2-7; perhaps TRBD1 as D (5 bases). The CDR3 DNA reads TGTGCCAGCTCACCGGGAAGGGGCTTCTACGAGCAGTACTTC. This codes for CASSPGRGFYEQYF.